This TCR beta chain comes out of a study of cytomegalovirus exposure and HLA in healthy donors. PCR amplification relied on 60 Vbeta primers (plus 13 Jbeta primers). Here immunoSEQ multiplex PCR was the method, and the copy in TCRdb shows in-frame clones only, minus some. The profile shows 150,000 or so clones, about four fifths of them singletons. Study-level findings and limits: According to an earlier analysis, most TCR beta V segments yielded productive rearrangements about 87% or about 30% of the time.

V lost 3 bases and J lost 5, with 13 bases in between. In germline, CDR1 is SGHVS, CDR2 FNYEAQ. The CDR3 is 14 residues long. Comments on this clone: Antigen specificity is unknown.

Sequencing was done on a sample of PBMCs. The gene calls are TRBV7-6 and TRBJ1-1, with D possibly TRBD1 on 6 matching bases. This sequence was found in a male donor in good health and CMV-seropositive. CDR3 nucleotides: TGTGCCAGCAGCTTGTCTGGGGGCCGGACTGAAGCTTTCTTT. Translating it yields CASSLSGGRTEAFF.